This TCR beta chain derives from a study of T cell responses to AZD1222 COVID-19 vaccine. Generated by immunoSEQ multiplex PCR, the TCRdb table keeps only in-frame clones and is missing some. Found here are over 100,000 clones, roughly 89% of them singletons; the top ten hold about 12%. Germline V lookup: CDR1 MNHEY, CDR2 SVGAGI. Trimming removed 5 bases at V and 8 bases at J, with 18 bases between. This CDR3 is built from 14 residues. Sequences were derived from peripheral blood, sampled on day 0 of AZD1222 vaccination. V usage is TRBV6-5 and J usage is TRBJ1-2, with TRBD1 as a possible D gene (6 bases). The receptor was isolated from an adult in good health. The CDR3 loop is CASSPRAGEGGYTF. CDR3 sequence (DNA): TGTGCCAGCAGTCCTCGGGCAGGGGAAGGAGGCTACACCTTC.